This passage covers 10 T cell receptor beta chains from one sample sequenced in a study of T-cell memory formation after mild COVID-19. TCRdb called the 5' RACE reads again in MiXCR, with one record for every CDR3 protein. In the table there are 40,000 to 60,000 distinct CDR3 sequences, around 10% of which are singletons. What was sequenced was PBMCs or a T cell subset sorted from them (not recorded which). All receptors come from a man aged 18 to 29 who had mild COVID-19 (a few samples of this study predate the infection). Cell type and time point are not known.

The CDR3 protein is CSVDRGHQPQHF. The CDR3 DNA follows: TGCAGCGTTGACAGGGGGCATCAGCCCCAGCATTTT. The gene calls are TRBV29-1 and TRBJ1-5, with 8 bases fitting TRBD1. The germline CDR1 and CDR2 sequences are SQVTM and ANQGSEA. V dropped 3 bases and J dropped 5; count of bases not matched to a gene: 0. The CDR3 spans 12 residues.

There are many counts of this clonotype. The rearrangement uses TRBV4-2 and TRBJ2-4; 8 bases are shared with TRBD2. The CDR3 is 13 residues long. Germline V gives CDR1 LGHNA, CDR2 YNFKEQ. With 4 bases clipped from V and 16 bases from J, the junction kept 12 bases outside the gene matches. CDR3: CASSPGTSGIIYF. CDR3 in DNA: TGTGCCAGCAGCCCGGGGACTAGTGGAATAATATACTTC.

Only a few counts were recorded for this clonotype. The rearrangement links TRBV9 to TRBJ1-2; 8 nucleotides match TRBD1. V lost 3 bases and J lost 8; bases outside the gene matches: 6. This CDR3 comprises 13 residues. CDR1 and CDR2 from the germline V gene are SGDLS and YYNGEE. The DNA for the CDR3 is TGTGCCAGCAGCGCTTGGACAGGGAGAGGCTACACCTTC. This encodes CASSAWTGRGYTF. Full variable domain (remainder filled in from reference TRBV9 and TRBJ1-2): DSGVTQTPKHLITATGQRVTLRCSPRSGDLSVYWYQQSLDQGLQFLIQYYNGEERAKGNILERFSAQQFPDLHSELNLSSLELGDSALYFCASSAWTGRGYTFGSGTRLTVV.

This clonotype has a handful of counts. V usage is TRBV6-2 or TRBV6-3 and J usage is TRBJ1-5; D not certain. Per the germline V gene, CDR1 is MNHEY and CDR2 is SVGEGT. The CDR3 extends over 14 amino acids. The germline V and J ends were trimmed by 0 bases and 3 bases, with 6 bases remaining between them. The CDR3 sequence: CASSYSEDNQPQHF. The CDR3 coding sequence is TGTGCCAGCAGTTACTCGGAGGACAATCAGCCCCAGCATTTT.

The chain combines TRBV10-3 with TRBJ2-7; TRBD1 matches 10 bases. The germline V gene encodes CDR1 ENHRY and CDR2 SYGVKD. V was clipped by 5 bases and J by 5 bases; unmatched bases: 9. This CDR3 is built from 15 residues. The CDR3 sequence: CAISRTGTGVDEQYF. In DNA form, the CDR3 reads TGTGCCATCAGTCGGACCGGGACAGGGGTGGACGAGCAGTACTTC.

This clonotype was counted only a few times. The V and J genes are TRBV18 and TRBJ1-2; the match to TRBD1 covers 11 bases. CDR1 and CDR2 (germline): KGHSH, LQKENI. There are 15 residues in the CDR3. The junction had 6 bases not matched to a gene; V was cut back by 3 bases and J by 6 bases. CDR3 protein: CASSPGQGAANGYTF. The DNA of the CDR3 is TGTGCCAGCTCACCTGGACAGGGGGCGGCCAATGGCTACACCTTC.

This clonotype was seen repeatedly, ten times or more. This chain connects TRBV12-3 or TRBV12-4 to TRBJ2-7; weak D call: TRBD1 (5 bases). The CDR3 is 15 residues long. Trimming removed 3 bases at V and 2 bases at J, with 14 bases between. CDR3 coding DNA: TGTGCCAGCAGTTTCCGGAGAGACAGAGCCTACGAGCAGTACTTC. This translates into CASSFRRDRAYEQYF.

V gene TRBV12-3 or TRBV12-4 combines with J gene TRBJ2-2; no firm D call. The CDR3 runs 16 residues. V lost 2 bases and J 0 bases, leaving 10 bases between the germline ends. CDR3 protein: CASSLLSTSNTGELFF. The CDR3 DNA follows: TGTGCCAGCAGTTTATTATCTACTTCGAACACCGGGGAGCTGTTTTTT.

This clonotype showed up many times. J is TRBJ1-2 and V is TRBV7-2; D not certain. The CDR3 length is 12 residues. V was cut by 4 bases and J by 7 bases, with 10 bases left in between. Germline V lookup: CDR1 SGHTA, CDR2 FQGNSA. The CDR3 is CASSSPRLGYTF. DNA for the CDR3: TGTGCCAGCAGCTCCCCCAGGCTTGGCTACACCTTC.

This clonotype has ten or more counts. The chain couples TRBV20-1 to TRBJ2-5, with 7 bases lining up with TRBD2. The V and J ends lost 2 bases and 5 bases, in that order; junction bases with no gene match: 2. The CDR3 runs to 12 residues. Germline CDR1 and CDR2: DFQATT and SNEGSKA (reference sequence). The CDR3 region is CSARKLAETQYF. In nucleotides, the CDR3 is TGCAGTGCTAGAAAACTAGCGGAGACCCAGTACTTC.